The 30 T cell receptor beta chains listed next were all sequenced from one sample in a study of Ad26.COV2.S vaccination and SARS-CoV-2 variants. This sample's treatment: some 20 received Ad26.COV2.S at low or high dose, single or two shots; roughly five received placebo; per-sample allocation not given. Sample collection was performed on day 63 after the first vaccine or placebo injection. Data came from immunoSEQ multiplex PCR; TCRdb stores just in-frame clones and leaves some out. Among about 440,000 clones listed, around 91% were seen once. The specimen comprised peripheral blood, sampled in a trial of Ad26.COV2.S vaccine versus placebo. The receptor set was obtained from a person aged 18-65 years who received the Ad26.COV2.S COVID-19 vaccine or a placebo.

This clone has a handful of counts. J is TRBJ2-2 and V is TRBV7-9; tentative D call: TRBD1 (5 bases). V lost 2 bases to trimming and J lost 4 bases, with 14 bases between them. Germline V lookup: CDR1 SEHNR, CDR2 FQNEAQ (reference sequence). CDR3 length: 16 amino acids. CDR3: CASSLSGPVSTGELFF. For the CDR3, the DNA is TGTGCCAGCAGCTTATCAGGGCCAGTTTCCACCGGGGAGCTGTTTTTT.

This chain joins TRBV5-1 and TRBJ2-7; 7 bases are a match to TRBD1. Germline-derived CDR1 and CDR2 are SGHRS and YFSETQ. The CDR3 totals 17 residues. The V gene end was trimmed by 4 bases and the J gene end by 1 base; junction bases not matched to a gene: 14. The CDR3 is CASSPLGGAGLSYEQYF. CDR3 in DNA: TGCGCCAGCAGCCCCCTAGGGGGCGCAGGCCTTTCCTACGAGCAGTACTTC.

The CDR3 coding sequence is TGTGCCAGCAGTGAATCGGGCACTAGCGGGAATTTTCAAGAGACCCAGTACTTC. Protein sequence: CASSESGTSGNFQETQYF. This chain uses TRBV6-1 with TRBJ2-5; 10 positions match TRBD2. The junction had 11 bases not matched to a gene; V was cut back by 2 bases and J by 2 bases. CDR3 size: 18 residues. Germline V gene sequence: CDR1 MNHNS, CDR2 SASEGT.

V gene TRBV24-1 combines with J gene TRBJ2-2; no definite D call. Trimming pared 4 bases from V and 1 base from J, leaving 12 bases between. The germline CDR1 and CDR2 sequences are KGHDR and SFDVKD. CDR3 length: 16 amino acids. The CDR3 loop reads CATSERRWMNTGELFF. As DNA, the CDR3 is TGTGCCACCAGTGAAAGACGGTGGATGAACACCGGGGAGCTGTTTTTT.

J is TRBJ2-7 and V is TRBV28, with TRBD1 identical over 11 bases. V lost 3 bases and J lost 4; bases outside the gene matches: 5. Per germline, CDR1 MDHEN and CDR2 SYDVKM. CDR3 length: 15 residues. CDR3 amino acids: CASSFVGTGGYEQYF. The CDR3 nucleotides are TGTGCCAGCAGTTTTGTCGGGACAGGGGGTTACGAGCAGTACTTC.

The rearrangement uses TRBV11-2 and TRBJ2-1, with TRBD2 matching over 14 bases. Germline lookup yields CDR1 SGHAT and CDR2 FQNNGV. This CDR3 has 16 amino acids. V trimming: 3 bases; J trimming: 6 bases; junction bases outside the gene matches: 4. CDR3 region: CASSFSGTSGSNEQFF. The CDR3 DNA is TGTGCCAGCAGCTTTAGCGGGACTAGCGGGAGCAATGAGCAGTTCTTC.

The rearrangement links TRBV25-1 to TRBJ2-6, with D hard to call. The CDR3 consists of 14 residues. Germline V gives CDR1 MGHDK, CDR2 SYGVNS. The V gene lost 10 bases and the J gene lost 0 bases, with 10 bases spanning the gap. The CDR3 here is CATNRSSGANVLTF. CDR3 nucleotide sequence: TGTGCCACCAATCGGAGCTCTGGGGCCAACGTCCTGACTTTC.

There are a few counts of this clone. This CDR3 reads CASSPSGNSYEQYF. CDR3 sequence (DNA): TGTGCCAGCAGCCCTAGCGGCAACTCCTACGAGCAGTACTTC. This chain uses TRBV9 with TRBJ2-7; 7 bases match TRBD2. Germline loops: CDR1 SGDLS, CDR2 YYNGEE. The CDR3 extends over 14 amino acids. The J segment lost 0 bases and the V segment lost 4 bases, leaving 4 bases of the junction unmatched. Drawing the rest from reference TRBV9 and TRBJ2-7, the complete variable domain is DSGVTQTPKHLITATGQRVTLRCSPRSGDLSVYWYQQSLDQGLQFLIQYYNGEERAKGNILERFSAQQFPDLHSELNLSSLELGDSALYFCASSPSGNSYEQYFGPGTRLTVT.

This clone was detected only a few times. The chain joins TRBV7-9 to TRBJ1-2; the D is unclear. Trimming stripped 3 bases from V and 1 base from J, with 9 bases between. The CDR3 is 14 residues long. The germline CDR1 and CDR2 sequences are SEHNR and FQNEAQ (reference sequence). The CDR3 nucleotides are TGTGCCAGCAGCTTTAAGGGCAGTAACTATGGCTACACCTTC. This encodes CASSFKGSNYGYTF.

This clone has just a few counts. The rearrangement links TRBV7-2 to TRBJ2-1; TRBD1 agrees at 8 bases. The CDR3 covers 14 residues. Germline values: CDR1 SGHTA, CDR2 FQGNSA. V dropped 6 bases and J dropped 12; count of bases not matched to a gene: 13. CDR3 DNA: TGTGCCAGCAGTATCACAGGGGGTCTGGGTAGGCAGTTCTTC. It yields the protein CASSITGGLGRQFF.

This chain uses TRBV28 with TRBJ2-7; TRBD2 might be the D (5 bases). V was cut by 6 bases and J by 4 bases, with 13 bases left in between. Germline-derived CDR1 and CDR2 are MDHEN and SYDVKM. The CDR3 is made up of 13 amino acids. The CDR3 region has the DNA TGTGCCAGCAGGGGTCGGAGGCGGTACGAGCAGTACTTC. Translation: CASRGRRRYEQYF.

The chain combines TRBV7-9 with TRBJ2-7; TRBD1 matches 7 bases. Germline V gene data show CDR1 as SEHNR and CDR2 as FQNEAQ (reference sequence). The CDR3 has 12 amino acids. V shed 6 bases and J 3 bases; nucleotides not matched to a gene: 2. CDR3 sequence: CASRRQGYEQYF. The CDR3 region has the DNA TGTGCCAGCAGAAGACAGGGCTACGAGCAGTACTTC.

This clone was seen only a few times. This chain connects TRBV9 to TRBJ1-6; D is unclear. Looked up from germline, CDR1 is SGDLS and CDR2 is YYNGEE. The CDR3 sequence is 14 residues long. Trimming took 1 base from V and 5 from J, leaving 7 bases between them. The CDR3 is CASSVRGDNSPLHF. The CDR3 bases are TGTGCCAGCAGCGTACGGGGAGATAATTCACCCCTCCACTTT.

This clone was seen a single time. This chain connects TRBV6-5 to TRBJ1-2; weak D call: TRBD1 (6 bases). V was shortened by 6 bases and J by 4 bases, with 18 bases between the two germline ends. The germline V gene encodes CDR1 MNHEY and CDR2 SVGAGI. The CDR3 is made up of 15 amino acids. CDR3: CASRSGKTGSYGYTF. In nucleotides, the CDR3 is TGTGCCAGCAGGTCGGGAAAGACAGGATCCTATGGCTACACCTTC.

V usage is TRBV18 and J usage is TRBJ2-7; D is ambiguous. V dropped 1 base and J dropped 2 bases, with 9 bases sitting between them. The CDR3 contains 14 residues. CDR1 is KGHSH and CDR2 is LQKENI in the germline V gene. The CDR3 bases are TGTGCCAGCTCACCACTAACAGCCACCTACGAGCAGTACTTC. This encodes CASSPLTATYEQYF. Using reference TRBV18 and TRBJ2-7 for the parts outside the CDR3, the full variable domain is NAGVMQNPRHLVRRRGQEARLRCSPMKGHSHVYWYRQLPEEGLKFMVYLQKENIIDESGMPKERFSAEFPKEGPSILRIQQVVRGDSAAYFCASSPLTATYEQYFGPGTRLTVT.

The chain uses TRBV11-2 and TRBJ2-7; 13 positions agree with TRBD2. This CDR3 region has 16 residues. V lost 6 bases, J lost 0 bases, and 5 bases stayed unmatched. Germline V CDR1 and CDR2: SGHAT, FQNNGV. This chain's CDR3 is CASSYGTSGNSYEQYF. Here the CDR3 DNA reads TGTGCCAGCAGTTACGGGACTAGCGGGAACTCCTACGAGCAGTACTTC.

The chain couples TRBV5-4 to TRBJ2-7; 14 nucleotides agree with TRBD2. There are 14 residues in the CDR3. Germline loops: CDR1 SGHNT, CDR2 YYREEE (reference sequence). Trimming at V came to 4 bases and at J to 9 bases, leaving 6 bases not matched to a gene. Written as DNA, the CDR3 is TGTGCCAGCAGCCCGGGACTAGCGGGAGAAATGCAGTACTTC. Protein: CASSPGLAGEMQYF.

This clone was counted only a few times. The chain recombines TRBV7-2 with TRBJ1-6; tentative D call: TRBD1 (6 bases). CDR1 SGHTA and CDR2 FQGNSA come from the germline V gene. Deletions cut 1 base from V and 5 bases from J, with 12 bases between. The CDR3 has 16 residues. The CDR3 loop reads CASSLDAGVNNSPLHF. DNA of the CDR3: TGTGCCAGCAGCTTAGATGCAGGGGTCAATAATTCACCCCTCCACTTT.

The rearrangement joins TRBV30 to TRBJ1-1; D is unclear. From germline, CDR1 is GTSNPN and CDR2 SVGIG (reference sequence). Trimming stripped 1 base from V and 3 bases from J, with 6 bases between. The CDR3 runs 12 residues. The CDR3: CAWSDGYTEAFF. CDR3 DNA sequence: TGTGCCTGGAGTGATGGGTACACTGAAGCTTTCTTT.

The rearrangement uses TRBV6-6 and TRBJ1-5; 10 bases line up with TRBD1. This CDR3 has 14 amino acids. Germline loops: CDR1 MNHNY, CDR2 SVGAGI (reference sequence). The ends lost 10 bases at V and 6 bases at J; junction bases unmatched: 9. Here the CDR3 reads CATSDRGRFQPQHF. Here the CDR3 DNA reads TGTGCCACCTCCGACAGGGGGCGATTTCAGCCCCAGCATTTT.

The rearrangement links TRBV5-4 to TRBJ1-4; TRBD1 aligns across 7 bases. V was pared by 3 bases and J by 0 bases, with 2 bases of the junction left unmatched. This CDR3 has 15 residues. Germline V gene sequence: CDR1 SGHNT, CDR2 YYREEE (reference sequence). The CDR3 loop is CASSSDRATNEKLFF. The CDR3 DNA follows: TGTGCCAGCAGCTCAGACAGGGCAACTAATGAAAAACTGTTTTTT. The whole variable domain, remainder taken from reference TRBV5-4 and TRBJ1-4, is ETGVTQSPTHLIKTRGQQVTLRCSSQSGHNTVSWYQQALGQGPQFIFQYYREEENGRGNFPPRFSGLQFPNYSSELNVNALELDDSALYLCASSSDRATNEKLFFGSGTQLSVL.

The chain carries TRBV28 and TRBJ2-1; D remains ambiguous. Germline-derived CDR1 and CDR2 are MDHEN and SYDVKM. CDR3 length equals 10 residues. The V end lost 5 bases, the J end lost 7 bases, and 3 bases lay between the germline ends. This chain's CDR3 is CASSDNEQFF. For the CDR3, the DNA is TGTGCCAGCAGTGATAATGAGCAGTTCTTC. The entire variable domain, with the rest obtained from reference TRBV28 and TRBJ2-1, is as follows: DVKVTQSSRYLVKRTGEKVFLECVQDMDHENMFWYRQDPGLGLRLIYFSYDVKMKEKGDIPEGYSVSREKKERFSLILESASTNQTSMYLCASSDNEQFFGPGTRLTVL.

This chain links TRBV4-2 with TRBJ1-2; TRBD1 matches at 8 bases. With V trimmed by 0 bases and J by 6 bases, 6 bases remained unmatched. Germline V gene sequence: CDR1 LGHNA, CDR2 YNFKEQ. The CDR3 loop spans 15 amino acids. CDR3 residues: CASSQDRQGIDGYTF. Written as DNA, the CDR3 is TGTGCCAGCAGCCAAGATAGACAGGGGATTGATGGCTACACCTTC.

This sequence joins TRBV5-1 and TRBJ2-7; 8 bases are shared with TRBD1. Trimming took 3 bases from V and 4 from J; bases not matched to a gene: 9. Per germline, CDR1 SGHRS and CDR2 YFSETQ. The CDR3 is made up of 15 amino acids. The CDR3 DNA reads as TGCGCCAGCAGCTCCGATACAGGGGGTCGATACGAGCAGTACTTC. Its translation: CASSSDTGGRYEQYF.

V gene TRBV10-3 combines with J gene TRBJ1-5; D call uncertain. The V gene lost 3 bases and the J gene lost 4 bases, with 10 bases spanning the gap. There are 14 residues in the CDR3. Germline values: CDR1 ENHRY, CDR2 SYGVKD. The CDR3 is CAISDPAFNQPQHF. In DNA, the CDR3 is TGTGCCATCAGTGACCCAGCCTTTAATCAGCCCCAGCATTTT.

The chain carries TRBV20-1 and TRBJ2-7, with 8 bases aligning to TRBD2. CDR1 and CDR2 from the germline V gene are DFQATT and SNEGSKA (reference sequence). The V gene end was trimmed by 3 bases and the J gene end by 3 bases; junction bases not matched to a gene: 4. The CDR3 spans 13 residues. The CDR3 bases are TGCAGTGCTAGTGTCCTAGCGGGCTACGAGCAGTACTTC. It yields the protein CSASVLAGYEQYF.

The gene calls are TRBV12-5 and TRBJ2-1; 7 positions match TRBD1. There are 11 residues in the CDR3. Germline lookup yields CDR1 LGHNT and CDR2 FRNRAP. V lost 3 bases and J lost 13; bases outside the gene matches: 3. The CDR3 here is CASGFDRAQFF. In DNA, the CDR3 is TGTGCTAGTGGTTTCGACAGGGCCCAGTTCTTC. The full variable domain, with the rest looked up from reference TRBV12-5 and TRBJ2-1, is DARVTQTPRHKVTEMGQEVTMRCQPILGHNTVFWYRQTMMQGLELLAYFRNRAPLDDSGMPKDRFSAEMPDATLATLKIQPSEPRDSAVYFCASGFDRAQFFGPGTRLTVL.

V and J are TRBV14 and TRBJ2-2; D perhaps matches TRBD1 (5 bases). Germline V gives CDR1 SGHDN, CDR2 FVKESK. Trimming cost V 5 bases and J 4 bases, with 14 bases left between them. CDR3 length equals 15 residues. The CDR3 coding sequence is TGTGCCAGCAGCGAAACTTCAGGGATCACCGGGGAGCTGTTTTTT. Its protein is CASSETSGITGELFF.

The chain employs TRBV24-1 and TRBJ2-3; D not certain. From germline, CDR1 is KGHDR and CDR2 SFDVKD. Trimming pared 3 bases from V and 0 bases from J, leaving 9 bases between. The CDR3 covers 15 residues. CDR3 bases: TGTGCCACCAGTGATGCCGGGCCTAGCACAGATACGCAGTATTTT. Its translation is CATSDAGPSTDTQYF.

The chain combines TRBV7-9 with TRBJ1-6; D is unclear. Trimming cost V 6 bases and J 7 bases, with 10 bases left between them. The germline V gene encodes CDR1 SEHNR and CDR2 FQNEAQ (reference sequence). The CDR3 is made up of 13 amino acids. The CDR3 reads CASRPSGNSPLHF. CDR3 sequence (DNA): TGTGCCAGCAGGCCATCCGGGAATTCACCCCTCCACTTT.